This note documents a single TCR beta chain sequence. The entry originates in a study of chemoradiotherapy in HPV16-positive cancers. V lost 3 bases and J lost 4, with 13 bases in between. The CDR3 is 14 amino acids. Germline-derived CDR1 and CDR2 are KGHSH and LQKENI. The data were produced by immunoSEQ multiplex PCR, yet TCRdb's version contains in-frame clones alone and is incomplete. The data contain under 35,000 clones, 93% of them singletons. Repertoires were sampled repeatedly during chemoradiotherapy. The specimen comprised blood, sampled from a patient who underwent chemoradiotherapy. V usage is TRBV18 and J usage is TRBJ2-7; no definite D call. The TCR was taken from a human donor with HPV-associated anogenital cancer. CDR3 residues: CASSPAQATYEQYF. CDR3 sequence (DNA): TGTGCCAGCTCACCGGCGCAGGCGACTTACGAGCAGTACTTC.